The T cell receptor (beta chain) under discussion was sequenced for a study of early T cells in non-severe SARS-CoV-2 infection. Study information: The chains were unpaired, and the sequenced material was bulk RNA from unsorted whole blood.

CDR3 length: 13 residues. The J segment lost 0 bases and the V segment lost 8 bases, leaving 4 bases of the junction unmatched. Germline lookup yields CDR1 GTSNPN and CDR2 SVGIG (reference sequence). Concerning this clonotype: The antigen is undetermined.

General study results and limits: VDJdb-based matching was biased toward anti-spike CD8 responses and missed private and CD4 specificities.

In the library, individual cDNA molecules carried attached unique molecular identifiers. TCRdb re-derived calls from the 5' RACE reads in MiXCR, one entry per CDR3 protein. The sample records about 60,000 distinct CDR3 sequences, 14% to 15% being singletons. The starting material was whole blood, obtained at baseline. The chain combines TRBV30 with TRBJ1-5; 7 nucleotides agree with TRBD1. The receptor was derived from an adult who was a healthcare worker with PCR-confirmed SARS-CoV-2 infection or an uninfected control (not recorded which). The CDR3 is CAGGQNSNQPQHF. CDR3 nucleotides: TGTGCCGGGGGACAGAATAGCAATCAGCCCCAGCATTTT.